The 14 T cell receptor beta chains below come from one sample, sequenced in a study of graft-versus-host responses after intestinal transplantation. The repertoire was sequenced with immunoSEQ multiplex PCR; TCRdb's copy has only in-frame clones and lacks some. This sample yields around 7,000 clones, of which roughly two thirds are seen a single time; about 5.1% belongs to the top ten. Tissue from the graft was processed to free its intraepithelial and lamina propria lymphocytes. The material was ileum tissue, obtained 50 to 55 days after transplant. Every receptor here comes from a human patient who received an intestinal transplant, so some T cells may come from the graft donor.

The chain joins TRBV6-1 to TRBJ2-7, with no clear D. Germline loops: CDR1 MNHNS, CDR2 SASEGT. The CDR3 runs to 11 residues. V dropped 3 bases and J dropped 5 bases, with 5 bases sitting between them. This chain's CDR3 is CASSERNEQYV. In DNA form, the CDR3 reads TGTGCCAGCAGTGAGCGGAACGAGCAGTACGTC.

The CDR3 nucleotides are TGCGCCAGCAGTCTTAGCGGGGGGGCAGGAGATACGCAGTATTTT. It codes for CASSLSGGAGDTQYF. V is TRBV5-1 and J is TRBJ2-3; 11 bases align to TRBD2. Germline lookup yields CDR1 SGHRS and CDR2 YFSETQ. V was pared by 5 bases and J by 5 bases, with 7 bases of the junction left unmatched. CDR3 length: 15 residues.

The CDR3 coding sequence is TGTGCCAGCAGCCCAAAGACCGGACATCTCCAAGAGACCCAGTACTTC. Encoded protein: CASSPKTGHLQETQYF. The V and J genes are TRBV5-4 and TRBJ2-5; perhaps TRBD1 as D (5 bases). The CDR3 is made up of 16 amino acids. CDR1 is SGHNT and CDR2 is YYREEE in the germline V gene (reference sequence). Trimming pared 4 bases from V and 1 base from J, leaving 17 bases between. The full variable domain, completed using reference TRBV5-4 and TRBJ2-5, is ETGVTQSPTHLIKTRGQQVTLRCSSQSGHNTVSWYQQALGQGPQFIFQYYREEENGRGNFPPRFSGLQFPNYSSELNVNALELDDSALYLCASSPKTGHLQETQYFGPGTRLLVL.

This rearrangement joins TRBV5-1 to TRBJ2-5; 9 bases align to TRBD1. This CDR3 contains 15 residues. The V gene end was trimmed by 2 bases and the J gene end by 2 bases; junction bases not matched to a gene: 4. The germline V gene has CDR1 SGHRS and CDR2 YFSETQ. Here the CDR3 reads CASSFVGTGQETQYF. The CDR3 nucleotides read TGCGCCAGCAGCTTCGTGGGGACAGGGCAAGAGACCCAGTACTTC.

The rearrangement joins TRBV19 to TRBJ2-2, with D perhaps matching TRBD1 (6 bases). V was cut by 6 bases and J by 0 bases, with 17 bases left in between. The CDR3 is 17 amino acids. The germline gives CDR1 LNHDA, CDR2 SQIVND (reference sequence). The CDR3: CASSSYRDTSNTGELFF. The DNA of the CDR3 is TGTGCCAGTAGCAGTTACCGGGACACTTCGAACACCGGGGAGCTGTTTTTT.

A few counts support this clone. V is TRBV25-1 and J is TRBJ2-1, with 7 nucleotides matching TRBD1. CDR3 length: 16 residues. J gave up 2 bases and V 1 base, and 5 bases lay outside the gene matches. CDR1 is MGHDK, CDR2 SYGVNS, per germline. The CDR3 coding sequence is TGTGCCAGCAGTGAATCCTGGGACAGTACCTACAATGAGCAGTTCTTC. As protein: CASSESWDSTYNEQFF. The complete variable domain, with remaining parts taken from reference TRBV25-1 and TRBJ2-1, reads EADIYQTPRYLVIGTGKKITLECSQTMGHDKMYWYQQDPGMELHLIHYSYGVNSTEKGDLSSESTVSRIRTEHFPLTLESARPSHTSQYLCASSESWDSTYNEQFFGPGTRLTVL.

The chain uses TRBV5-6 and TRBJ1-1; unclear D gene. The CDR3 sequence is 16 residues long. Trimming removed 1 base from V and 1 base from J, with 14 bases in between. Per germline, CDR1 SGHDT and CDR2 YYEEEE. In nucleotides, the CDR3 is TGTGCCAGCAGCTTGAAGCGTACTGTACCGAACACTGAAGCTTTCTTT. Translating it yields CASSLKRTVPNTEAFF.

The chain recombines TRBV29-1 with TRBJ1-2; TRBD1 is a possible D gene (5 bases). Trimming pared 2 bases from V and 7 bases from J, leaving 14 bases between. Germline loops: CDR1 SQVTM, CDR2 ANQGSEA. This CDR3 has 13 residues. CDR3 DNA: TGCAGCGTTGAATCCCAGGGATTCGGTGGCTACACCTTC. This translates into CSVESQGFGGYTF. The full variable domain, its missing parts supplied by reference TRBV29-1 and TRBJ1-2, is SAVISQKPSRDICQRGTSLTIQCQVDSQVTMMFWYRQQPGQSLTLIATANQGSEATYESGFVIDKFPISRPNLTFSTLTVSNMSPEDSSIYLCSVESQGFGGYTFGSGTRLTVV.

In DNA form, the CDR3 reads TGTGCCTGGATCAGGGTCTCCGGGGCCAACGTCCTGACTTTC. Translating it yields CAWIRVSGANVLTF. The chain carries TRBV30 and TRBJ2-6; perhaps TRBD1 as D (5 bases). The V end lost 4 bases, the J end lost 4 bases, and 11 bases lay between the germline ends. The CDR3 consists of 14 residues. The germline CDR1 and CDR2 sequences are GTSNPN and SVGIG (reference sequence).

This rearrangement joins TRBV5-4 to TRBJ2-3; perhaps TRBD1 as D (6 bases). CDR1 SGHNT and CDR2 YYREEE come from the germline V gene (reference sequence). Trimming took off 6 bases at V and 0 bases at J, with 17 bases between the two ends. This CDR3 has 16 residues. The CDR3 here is CASKQDRSPSTDTQYF. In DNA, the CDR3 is TGTGCCAGCAAACAGGACAGATCACCTAGCACAGATACGCAGTATTTT.

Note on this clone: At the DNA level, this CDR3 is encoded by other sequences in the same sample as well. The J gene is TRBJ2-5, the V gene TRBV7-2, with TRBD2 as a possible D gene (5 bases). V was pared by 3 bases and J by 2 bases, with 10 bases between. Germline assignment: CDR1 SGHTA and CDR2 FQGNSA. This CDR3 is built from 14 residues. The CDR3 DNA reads TGTGCCAGCAGCTTTGGCGGGCCTCAAGAGACCCAGTACTTC. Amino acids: CASSFGGPQETQYF. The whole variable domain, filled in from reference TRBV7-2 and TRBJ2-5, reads GAGVSQSPSNKVTEKGKDVELRCDPISGHTALYWYRQSLGQGLEFLIYFQGNSAPDKSGLPSDRFSAERTGGSVSTLTIQRTQQEDSAVYLCASSFGGPQETQYFGPGTRLLVL.

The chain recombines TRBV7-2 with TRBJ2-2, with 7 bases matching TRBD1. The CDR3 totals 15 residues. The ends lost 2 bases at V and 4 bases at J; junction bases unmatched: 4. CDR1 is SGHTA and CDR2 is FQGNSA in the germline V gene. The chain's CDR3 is CASSLLQGSTGELFF. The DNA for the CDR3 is TGTGCCAGCAGCTTACTACAGGGGAGCACCGGGGAGCTGTTTTTT.

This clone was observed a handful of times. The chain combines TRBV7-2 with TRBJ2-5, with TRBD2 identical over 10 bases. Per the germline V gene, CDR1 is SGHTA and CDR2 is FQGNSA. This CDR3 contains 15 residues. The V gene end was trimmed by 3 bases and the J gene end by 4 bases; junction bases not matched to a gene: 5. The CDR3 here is CASSLPVAGGETQYF. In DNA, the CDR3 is TGTGCCAGCAGCTTGCCTGTAGCGGGGGGAGAGACCCAGTACTTC.

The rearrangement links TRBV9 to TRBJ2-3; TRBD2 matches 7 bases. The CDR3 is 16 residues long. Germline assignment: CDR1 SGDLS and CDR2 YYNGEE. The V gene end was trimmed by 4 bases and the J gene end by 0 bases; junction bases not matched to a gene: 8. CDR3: CASSQNAAGSTDTQYF. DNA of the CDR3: TGTGCCAGCAGCCAAAACGCAGCGGGGAGCACAGATACGCAGTATTTT.